Presented here are 10 T cell receptor beta chains from one specimen sequenced in a study of cytomegalovirus exposure and HLA in healthy donors. In the PCR, 60 Vbeta and 13 Jbeta primers were used. Sequencing used immunoSEQ multiplex PCR; TCRdb keeps in-frame clones, though not all of them. The data contain approximately 110,000 clones, 60% to 80% of them singletons. Source material: PBMCs. The receptors derive from a man between 45 and 60 years old in good health and CMV-seropositive.

The chain links TRBV19 to TRBJ2-3; TRBD2 might be the D (6 bases). Germline-derived CDR1 and CDR2 are LNHDA and SQIVND (reference sequence). Trimming took 4 bases from V and 7 from J, leaving 15 bases between them. The CDR3 has 14 amino acids. The CDR3 region has the DNA TGTGCCAGTAGTACGACTAGTGAGGGTCATACGCAGTATTTT. It encodes CASSTTSEGHTQYF. The full variable domain, rest sourced from reference TRBV19 and TRBJ2-3, is DGGITQSPKYLFRKEGQNVTLSCEQNLNHDAMYWYRQDPGQGLRLIYYSQIVNDFQKGDIAEGYSVSREKKESFPLTVTSAQKNPTAFYLCASSTTSEGHTQYFGPGTRLTVL.

This clone was observed a single time. The chain couples TRBV7-8 to TRBJ2-7; D not certain. Germline V gene lookup returns CDR1 SGHVS and CDR2 FQNEAQ. The length of the CDR3 is 12 residues. Trimming left V 4 bases short and J 2 bases short, with 6 bases between. The DNA for the CDR3 is TGTGCCAGCAGCTACCCGGCCTACGAGCAGTACTTC. This sequence encodes CASSYPAYEQYF.

This chain connects TRBV9 to TRBJ2-3, with TRBD1 matching 10 bases. The V and J ends lost 7 bases and 5 bases, in that order; junction bases with no gene match: 1. This CDR3 contains 12 residues. The V gene's germline CDR1 is SGDLS and CDR2 YYNGEE. The CDR3 nucleotides are TGTGCCAGCGGACAGGGGGAAGATACGCAGTATTTT. This translates into CASGQGEDTQYF. The full variable domain, in which reference TRBV9 and TRBJ2-3 provide the parts outside the CDR3, is DSGVTQTPKHLITATGQRVTLRCSPRSGDLSVYWYQQSLDQGLQFLIQYYNGEERAKGNILERFSAQQFPDLHSELNLSSLELGDSALYFCASGQGEDTQYFGPGTRLTVL.

The count of this clone is one. The chain uses TRBV30 and TRBJ2-5; 7 positions match TRBD1. This CDR3 has 15 residues. Trimming removed 4 bases from V and 2 bases from J; junction bases left unmatched: 10. Germline V lookup: CDR1 GTSNPN, CDR2 SVGIG (reference sequence). The DNA for the CDR3 is TGTGCCTGGACCCCGAGGGGGCTGCGGCAAGAGACCCAGTACTTC. Translating gives CAWTPRGLRQETQYF.

The chain uses TRBV10-3 and TRBJ2-5; 7 bases agree with TRBD1. There are 15 residues in the CDR3. Germline V gene lookup returns CDR1 ENHRY and CDR2 SYGVKD. Losses at the gene ends were 0 bases for V and 7 bases for J; bases not matched to a gene: 8. CDR3 nucleotides: TGTGCCATCAGTGAGTCCGGACAGGCGACCAGGACCCAGTACTTC. This sequence encodes CAISESGQATRTQYF.

Only a few counts were recorded for this clone. V gene TRBV18 combines with J gene TRBJ1-1; 7 nucleotides agree with TRBD1. The junction had 5 bases not matched to a gene; V was cut back by 2 bases and J by 8 bases. This CDR3 has 13 residues. Germline assignment: CDR1 KGHSH and CDR2 LQKENI. CDR3 protein: CASSPTTGLEAFF. The CDR3 coding sequence is TGTGCCAGCTCACCAACGACAGGGTTGGAAGCTTTCTTT.

This chain joins TRBV6-1 and TRBJ2-5; D is unclear. V shed 5 bases and J shed 4 bases, with 17 bases lying between them. Per the germline V gene, CDR1 is MNHNS and CDR2 is SASEGT. The CDR3 extends over 15 amino acids. CDR3 sequence reads: CASSPMGSWIETQYF. In nucleotides, the CDR3 is TGTGCCAGCAGTCCCATGGGCAGCTGGATAGAGACCCAGTACTTC.

This chain connects TRBV10-3 to TRBJ1-5; 7 bases are shared with TRBD1. The CDR3 covers 16 residues. Germline V lookup: CDR1 ENHRY, CDR2 SYGVKD. The V segment lost 0 bases and the J segment 2 bases; nucleotides outside the gene matches: 4. The DNA for the CDR3 is TGTGCCATCAGTGAGTCGGTAGGGGGCGGCAATCAGCCCCAGCATTTT. Residues: CAISESVGGGNQPQHF.

This clone was seen only a few times. This chain links TRBV11-2 with TRBJ2-7; TRBD1 agrees at 10 bases. The ends lost 5 bases at V and 5 bases at J; junction bases unmatched: 9. CDR3 length: 15 amino acids. Germline CDR1 is SGHAT and CDR2 is FQNNGV. The CDR3 DNA follows: TGTGCCAGCAGCAGGAGGGACAGGGGACTACACGAGCAGTACTTC. Residues: CASSRRDRGLHEQYF.

The V and J genes are TRBV10-2 and TRBJ1-2, with TRBD1 matching 7 bases. V lost 10 bases and J lost 5; bases outside the gene matches: 10. The CDR3 consists of 13 residues. Germline assignment: CDR1 WSHSY and CDR2 SAAADI. The chain's CDR3 is CATLGGAGYGYTF. In DNA form, the CDR3 reads TGCGCCACCCTAGGGGGCGCGGGGTATGGCTACACCTTC.